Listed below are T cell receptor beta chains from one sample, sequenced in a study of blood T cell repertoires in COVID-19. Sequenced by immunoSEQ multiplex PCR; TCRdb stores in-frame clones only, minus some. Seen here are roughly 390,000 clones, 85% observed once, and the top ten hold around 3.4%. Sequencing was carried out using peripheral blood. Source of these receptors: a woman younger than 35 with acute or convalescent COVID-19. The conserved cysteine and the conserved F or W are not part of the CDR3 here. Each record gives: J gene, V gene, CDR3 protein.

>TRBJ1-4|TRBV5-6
ASSLGHPANEKLF
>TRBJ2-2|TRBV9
ASSVGQRVTGELF
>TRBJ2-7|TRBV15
ATRDSDYEQY
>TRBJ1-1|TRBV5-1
ASSLDRMNTEAF
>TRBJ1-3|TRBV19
ASSPSPGGGNTIY
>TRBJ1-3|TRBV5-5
ASRQGPYQSSGNTIY
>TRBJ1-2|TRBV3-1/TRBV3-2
ASSLNRDSYGYT
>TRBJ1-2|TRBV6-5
ASSSSGTGTPGYT
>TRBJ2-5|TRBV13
ASKRGGPSIQETQY
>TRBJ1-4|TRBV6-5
ATQTGRNEKLF
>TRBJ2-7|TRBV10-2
ASSGHPAGAYEQY
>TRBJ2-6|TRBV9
ASSGGLRVSGANVLT
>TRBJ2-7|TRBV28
ASTRNYEQY
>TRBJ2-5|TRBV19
ASSSGVAGGQETQY
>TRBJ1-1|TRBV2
ASTLGQNAEAF
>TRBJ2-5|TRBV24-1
ATSETGQWGETQY
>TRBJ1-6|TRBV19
ASSPRRGNSPLH
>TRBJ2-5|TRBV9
ASSMRGQETQY
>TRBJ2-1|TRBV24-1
ATSDLQIQGSWNEQF
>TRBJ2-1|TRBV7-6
ASSPTSGENEQF
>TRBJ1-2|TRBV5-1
ASSLEGRANYGYT
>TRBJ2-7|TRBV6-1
ASSEYPTSGGYEQY
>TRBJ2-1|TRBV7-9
ASSLASGGNEQF
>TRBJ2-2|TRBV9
AGSDTANTGELF
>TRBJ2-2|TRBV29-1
SVEAQGEDTGELF
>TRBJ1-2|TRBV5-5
ASSLQGAAGYT
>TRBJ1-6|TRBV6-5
ASIEAGTSPLH
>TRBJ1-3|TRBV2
ASSEWQGEGNTIY